The 10 T cell receptor beta chains presented below share a single source sample, sequenced in a study of blood T cell repertoires in COVID-19. Assay used: immunoSEQ multiplex PCR; TCRdb lists only in-frame clones, some missing. The sample holds a few hundred thousand clones; approximately 90% are singletons and the top ten take 3.6%. Sequenced sample: peripheral blood. The receptors were sampled from a man between 18 and 35 years old with active or convalescent COVID-19.

The rearrangement links TRBV3-1 (or the pseudogene TRBV3-2) to TRBJ2-3; 7 bases agree with TRBD2. CDR3 length equals 15 residues. CDR1 is LGHDT and CDR2 is YNNKEL in the germline V gene (reference sequence). V lost 1 base and J lost 4; bases outside the gene matches: 5. The CDR3 protein is CASSQGLAFPDTQYF. DNA for the CDR3: TGTGCCAGCAGCCAAGGACTAGCCTTCCCAGATACGCAGTATTTT.

Only one count was recorded for this clone. The V call is TRBV5-1, the J call TRBJ2-7; no clear D gene. V gave up 0 bases and J gave up 5 bases, with 12 bases separating them. This CDR3 comprises 14 residues. Germline V gene data show CDR1 as SGHRS and CDR2 as YFSETQ. The CDR3 bases are TGCGCCAGCAGCTTGGTCTCGGTTGCGGACGAGCAGTACTTC. Protein sequence: CASSLVSVADEQYF.

The J gene is TRBJ1-2, the V gene TRBV11-1; tentative D call: TRBD1 (5 bases). Trimming removed 5 bases at V and 8 bases at J, with 15 bases between. Germline loops: CDR1 SGHAT, CDR2 FQDESV (reference sequence). The CDR3 sequence is 13 residues long. The CDR3 DNA reads as TGTGCCAGCAGCCCCGGTGTCGGGGGGGGCTACACCTTC. It specifies CASSPGVGGGYTF.

This clone was recorded a few times. The rearrangement uses TRBV2 and TRBJ1-5; D possibly corresponds to TRBD1 (5 bases). V lost 3 bases and J lost 6, with 9 bases in between. Germline V gives CDR1 SNHLY, CDR2 FYNNEI. This CDR3 has 13 residues. The CDR3 DNA sequence: TGTGCCAGCAGTGAGGGGGAGGGTCAGCCCCAGCATTTT. Translation gives CASSEGEGQPQHF.

The gene calls are TRBV12-3 or TRBV12-4 and TRBJ2-7; TRBD1 aligns across 7 bases. V lost 6 bases to trimming and J lost 5 bases; unmatched junction nucleotides: 7. This CDR3 is 13 amino acids long. CDR3 DNA: TGTGCCAGCAGGCTCGGACAGGTGAACGAGCAGTACTTC. Protein: CASRLGQVNEQYF.

The chain joins TRBV2 to TRBJ2-7; D is possibly TRBD1 (6 bases). Trimming shortened V by 7 bases and J by 4 bases, and 14 bases separated the two germline ends. The CDR3 runs to 13 residues. CDR1 is SNHLY and CDR2 is FYNNEI in the germline V gene. CDR3 residues: CASTLGGGYEQYF. DNA for the CDR3: TGTGCCAGCACCCTAGGGGGTGGGTACGAGCAGTACTTC.

The chain combines TRBV19 with TRBJ1-2; 7 positions agree with TRBD1. Germline V gene sequence: CDR1 LNHDA, CDR2 SQIVND (reference sequence). With V trimmed by 5 bases and J by 4 bases, 10 bases remained unmatched. The CDR3 loop spans 15 amino acids. The CDR3 sequence: CASSSQQGTGYGYTF. CDR3 bases: TGTGCCAGTAGTTCACAACAGGGGACTGGCTATGGCTACACCTTC.

J is TRBJ1-1 and V is TRBV30; D ambiguous. The CDR3 consists of 14 residues. V was trimmed by 4 bases and J by 5 bases, leaving 17 bases between them. Germline CDR1 is GTSNPN and CDR2 is SVGIG (reference sequence). The chain's CDR3 is CAWNFLSGQTEAFF. The DNA of the CDR3 is TGTGCCTGGAATTTCCTCTCGGGTCAGACTGAAGCTTTCTTT. The variable domain in full, completed from reference TRBV30 and TRBJ1-1, reads SQTIHQWPATLVQPVGSPLSLECTVEGTSNPNLYWYRQAAGRGLQLLFYSVGIGQISSEVPQNLSASRPQDRQFILSSKKLLLSDSGFYLCAWNFLSGQTEAFFGQGTRLTVV.

The chain is built from TRBV27 and TRBJ2-7; tentatively, D is TRBD2 (6 bases). Germline assignment: CDR1 MNHEY and CDR2 SMNVEV (reference sequence). CDR3 length: 13 amino acids. Between the trimmed V and J ends, which lost 4 bases and 5 bases, there was a span of 12 bases. The CDR3 DNA reads TGTGCCAGCAGTTGGCGGGGCGGCCACGAGCAGTACTTC. Its translation is CASSWRGGHEQYF.

The rearrangement uses TRBV18 and TRBJ1-4; D gene ambiguous. Germline V gives CDR1 KGHSH, CDR2 LQKENI. The V end was cut by 0 bases, the J end by 3 bases, with 11 bases between. The CDR3 is 16 residues long. The CDR3 protein is CASSPPEGAANEKLFF. The CDR3 coding sequence is TGTGCCAGCTCACCACCAGAGGGAGCGGCTAATGAAAAACTGTTTTTT.